This is a list of T cell receptor beta chains from one sample in a study of blood T cell repertoires in COVID-19. Clones were read by immunoSEQ multiplex PCR, and TCRdb kept only the in-frame ones, dropping some. Of about 50,000 clones in the sample, around four fifths were seen once. Sequencing was performed on peripheral blood. The receptors derive from a human donor in a cohort sampled during active COVID-19. Each CDR3 is given with its conserved first and last residue. Each record gives: CDR3 length, clone size, J gene, V gene, CDR3 protein. Not all rows give a size; the values are once, few, many and, for expanded clones, a class.

13 - TRBJ2-7 TRBV19 CASSPGGLSEQYF
15 - TRBJ2-7 TRBV4-1 CASSRSGTGTYEQYF
16 - TRBJ2-7 TRBV11-2 CASSFLSSGPMDEQYF
17 few TRBJ2-1 TRBV11-2 CASSLGGEGDPYNEQFF
15 - TRBJ1-1 TRBV19 CASSAPTGGNTEAFF
15 - TRBJ2-7 TRBV11-2 CASSLGRQGHNEQYF
14 - TRBJ2-7 TRBV11-2 CASSAGTGTYEQYF
12 - TRBJ2-7 TRBV12-3/TRBV12-4 CASSLFAGEQYF
15 - TRBJ1-1 TRBV6-6 CASSYEGSSSSEAFF
16 once TRBJ2-5 TRBV27 CASSWAGQPFQETQYF
17 - TRBJ1-5 TRBV9 CASSAGTGKASNQPQHF
16 - TRBJ1-2 TRBV24-1 CATSGTYEDRGAGYTF
15 - TRBJ1-3 TRBV9 CASSVEGTSGNTIYF
12 few TRBJ1-2 TRBV6-5 CASSYRGYGYTF
18 - TRBJ1-1 TRBV9 CASSVAMGGGLLNTEAFF
15 - TRBJ1-1 TRBV4-1 CASSQETQGTTEAFF
18 once TRBJ2-6 TRBV4-3 CASSQEARAGTGANVLTF